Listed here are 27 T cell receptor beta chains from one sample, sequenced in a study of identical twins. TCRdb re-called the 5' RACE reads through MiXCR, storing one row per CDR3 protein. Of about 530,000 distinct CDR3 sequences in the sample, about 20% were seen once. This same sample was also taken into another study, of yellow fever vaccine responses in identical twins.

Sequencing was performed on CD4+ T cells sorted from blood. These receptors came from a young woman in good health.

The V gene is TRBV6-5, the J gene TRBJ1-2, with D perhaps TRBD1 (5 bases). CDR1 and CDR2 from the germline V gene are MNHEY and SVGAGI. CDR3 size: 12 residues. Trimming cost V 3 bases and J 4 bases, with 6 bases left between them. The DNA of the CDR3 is TGTGCCAGCAGTTATAGGGGCTATGGCTACACCTTC. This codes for CASSYRGYGYTF.

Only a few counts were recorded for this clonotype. CDR3 loop: CATSRDLRSGISNEQFF. DNA of the CDR3: TGTGCCACCAGCAGAGATTTAAGGAGCGGGATAAGCAATGAGCAGTTCTTC. The V call is TRBV15, the J call TRBJ2-1; TRBD2 aligns across 7 bases. The germline CDR1 and CDR2 sequences are LNHNV and YYDKDF (reference sequence). This CDR3 contains 17 residues. Unmatched junction bases numbered 11, after V lost 0 bases and J lost 6 bases.

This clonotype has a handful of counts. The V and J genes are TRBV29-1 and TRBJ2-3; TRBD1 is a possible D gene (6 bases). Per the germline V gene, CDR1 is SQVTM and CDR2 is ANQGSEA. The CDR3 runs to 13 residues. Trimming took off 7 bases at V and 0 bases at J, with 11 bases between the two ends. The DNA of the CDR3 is TGCAGCGCAAGGACAGCCAGCACAGATACGCAGTATTTT. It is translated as CSARTASTDTQYF.

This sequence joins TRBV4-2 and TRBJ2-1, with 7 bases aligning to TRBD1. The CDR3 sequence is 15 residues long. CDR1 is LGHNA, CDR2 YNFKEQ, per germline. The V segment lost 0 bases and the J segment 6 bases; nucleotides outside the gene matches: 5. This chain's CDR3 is CASSQDKGAGNEQFF. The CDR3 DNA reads TGTGCCAGCAGCCAAGATAAGGGGGCAGGCAATGAGCAGTTCTTC.

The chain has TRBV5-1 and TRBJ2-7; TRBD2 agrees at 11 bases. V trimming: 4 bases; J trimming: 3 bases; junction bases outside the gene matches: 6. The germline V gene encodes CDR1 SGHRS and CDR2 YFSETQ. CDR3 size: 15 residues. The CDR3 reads CASSPGLAGNYEQYF. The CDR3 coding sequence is TGCGCCAGCAGCCCAGGACTAGCGGGTAACTACGAGCAGTACTTC.

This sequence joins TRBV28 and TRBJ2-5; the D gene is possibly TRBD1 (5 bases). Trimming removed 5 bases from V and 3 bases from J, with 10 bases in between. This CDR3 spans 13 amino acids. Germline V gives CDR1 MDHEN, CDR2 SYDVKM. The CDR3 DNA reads TGTGCCAGCAGTCTTGACAGTAAAGAGACCCAGTACTTC. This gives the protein CASSLDSKETQYF.

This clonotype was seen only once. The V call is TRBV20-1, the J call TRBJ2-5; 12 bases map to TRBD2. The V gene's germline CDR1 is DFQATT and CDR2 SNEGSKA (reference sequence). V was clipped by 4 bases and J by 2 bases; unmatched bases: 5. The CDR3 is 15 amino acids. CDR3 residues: CSATRTSGKQETQYF. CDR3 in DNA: TGCAGTGCTACCCGGACTAGCGGGAAACAAGAGACCCAGTACTTC.

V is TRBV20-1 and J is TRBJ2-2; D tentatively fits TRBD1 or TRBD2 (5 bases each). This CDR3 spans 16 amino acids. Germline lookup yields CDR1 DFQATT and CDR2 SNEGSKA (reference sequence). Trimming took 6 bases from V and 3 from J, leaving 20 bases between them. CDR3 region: CSAPGRGHHYTGELFF. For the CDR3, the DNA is TGCAGTGCCCCGGGCCGGGGCCATCATTACACCGGGGAGCTGTTTTTT.

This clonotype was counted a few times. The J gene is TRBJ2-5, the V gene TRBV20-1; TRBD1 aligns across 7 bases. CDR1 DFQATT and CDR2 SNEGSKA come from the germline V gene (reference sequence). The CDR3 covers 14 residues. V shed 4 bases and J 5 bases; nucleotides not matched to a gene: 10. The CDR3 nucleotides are TGCAGTGCTACCGGGACAGATAAATGGGAGACCCAGTACTTC. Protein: CSATGTDKWETQYF.

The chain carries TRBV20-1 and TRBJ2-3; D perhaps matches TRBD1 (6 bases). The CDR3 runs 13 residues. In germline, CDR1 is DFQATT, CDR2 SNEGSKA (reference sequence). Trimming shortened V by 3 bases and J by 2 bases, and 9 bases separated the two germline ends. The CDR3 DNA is TGCAGTGCTAGTGACAGGACCACAGATACGCAGTATTTT. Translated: CSASDRTTDTQYF.

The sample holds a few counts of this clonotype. CDR3 DNA sequence: TGCAGTGCTAGAGGGCCACTAGCGGCAAACAATGAGCAGTTCTTC. This encodes CSARGPLAANNEQFF. This chain links TRBV20-1 with TRBJ2-1, with TRBD2 matching over 8 bases. The CDR3 is 15 residues long. Germline loops: CDR1 DFQATT, CDR2 SNEGSKA (reference sequence). The J segment lost 5 bases and the V segment lost 1 base, leaving 7 bases of the junction unmatched.

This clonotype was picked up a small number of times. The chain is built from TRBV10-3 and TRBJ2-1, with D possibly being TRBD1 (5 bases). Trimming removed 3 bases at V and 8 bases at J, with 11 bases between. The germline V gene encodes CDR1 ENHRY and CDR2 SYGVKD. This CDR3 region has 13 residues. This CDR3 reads CAISERGLDEQFF. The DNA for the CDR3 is TGTGCCATCAGTGAAAGGGGATTGGATGAGCAGTTCTTC.

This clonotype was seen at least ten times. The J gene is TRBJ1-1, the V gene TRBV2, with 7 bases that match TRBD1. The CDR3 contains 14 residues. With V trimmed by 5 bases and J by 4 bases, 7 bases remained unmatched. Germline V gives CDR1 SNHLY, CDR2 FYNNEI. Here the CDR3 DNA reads TGTGCCAGCAGTCGGACAGGTGGGCTCACTGAAGCTTTCTTT. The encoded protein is CASSRTGGLTEAFF.

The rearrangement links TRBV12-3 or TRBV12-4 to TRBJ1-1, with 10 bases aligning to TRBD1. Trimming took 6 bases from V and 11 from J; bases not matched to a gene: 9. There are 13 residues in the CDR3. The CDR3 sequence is CASSRGQGVAAFF. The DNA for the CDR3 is TGTGCCAGCAGCCGCGGACAGGGGGTCGCGGCTTTCTTT.

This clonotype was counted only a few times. Here the CDR3 reads CATSSPQGATGELFF. The CDR3 nucleotides read TGTGCCACCAGTTCCCCCCAGGGCGCCACCGGGGAGCTGTTTTTT. The V and J genes are TRBV24-1 and TRBJ2-2, with D perhaps matching TRBD1 (5 bases). V lost 6 bases and J 4 bases, leaving 14 bases between the germline ends. CDR3 length equals 15 residues. Germline CDR1 is KGHDR and CDR2 is SFDVKD.

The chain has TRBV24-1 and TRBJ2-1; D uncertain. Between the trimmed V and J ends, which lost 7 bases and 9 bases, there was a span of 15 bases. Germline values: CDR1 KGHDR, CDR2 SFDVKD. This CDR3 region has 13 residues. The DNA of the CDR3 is TGTGCCACCAGCTTGTTAACCTGGGGTGAGCAGTTCTTC. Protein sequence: CATSLLTWGEQFF.

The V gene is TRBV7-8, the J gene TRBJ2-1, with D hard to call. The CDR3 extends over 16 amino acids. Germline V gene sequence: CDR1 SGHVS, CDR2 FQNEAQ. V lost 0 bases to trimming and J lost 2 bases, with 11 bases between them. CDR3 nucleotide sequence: TGTGCCAGCAGCTTAGCCCGGCTAGTTGCCTACAATGAGCAGTTCTTC. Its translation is CASSLARLVAYNEQFF.

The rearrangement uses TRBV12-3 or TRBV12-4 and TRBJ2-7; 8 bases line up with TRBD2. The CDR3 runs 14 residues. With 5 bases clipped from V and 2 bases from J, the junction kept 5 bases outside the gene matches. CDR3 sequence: CASSRRAGAYEQYF. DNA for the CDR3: TGTGCCAGCAGTCGCAGAGCGGGGGCCTACGAGCAGTACTTC.

The CDR3 is CASSQDLGFNYGYTF. CDR3 sequence (DNA): TGTGCCAGCAGCCAAGATCTGGGTTTTAACTATGGCTACACCTTC. The gene calls are TRBV3-1 and TRBJ1-2, with D unresolved. This CDR3 has 15 amino acids. Germline V gene lookup returns CDR1 LGHDT and CDR2 YNNKEL (reference sequence). Trimming took 0 bases from V and 1 from J, leaving 9 bases between them.

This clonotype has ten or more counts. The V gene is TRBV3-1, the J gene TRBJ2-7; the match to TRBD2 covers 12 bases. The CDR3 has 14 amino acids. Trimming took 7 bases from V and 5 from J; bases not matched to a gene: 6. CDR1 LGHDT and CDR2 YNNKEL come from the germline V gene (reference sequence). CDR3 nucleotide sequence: TGTGCCAGCAACTCACTAGCGGGAGGTCACGAGCAGTACTTC. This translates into CASNSLAGGHEQYF.

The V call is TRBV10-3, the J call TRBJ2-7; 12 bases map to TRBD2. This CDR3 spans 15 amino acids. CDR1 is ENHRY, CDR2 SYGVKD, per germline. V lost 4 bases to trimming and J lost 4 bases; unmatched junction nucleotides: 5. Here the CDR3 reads CAISGLAGVGYEQYF. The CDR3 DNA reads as TGTGCCATCAGTGGACTAGCGGGAGTAGGGTACGAGCAGTACTTC.

CDR3 DNA: TGCAGTGCTACCAGTAGCACAGATACGCAGTATTTT. The encoded protein is CSATSSTDTQYF. This chain uses TRBV20-1 with TRBJ2-3; no firm D call. The CDR3 totals 12 residues. The germline V and J ends were trimmed by 4 bases and 0 bases, with 5 bases remaining between them. CDR1 is DFQATT and CDR2 is SNEGSKA in the germline V gene (reference sequence).

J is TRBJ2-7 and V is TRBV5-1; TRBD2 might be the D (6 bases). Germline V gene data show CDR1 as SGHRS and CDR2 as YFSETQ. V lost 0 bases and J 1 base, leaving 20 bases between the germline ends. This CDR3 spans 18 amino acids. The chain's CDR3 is CASSLATPRLVRSYEQYF. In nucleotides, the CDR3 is TGCGCCAGCAGCTTGGCCACGCCAAGACTAGTAAGATCCTACGAGCAGTACTTC. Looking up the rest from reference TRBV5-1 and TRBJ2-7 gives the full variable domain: KAGVTQTPRYLIKTRGQQVTLSCSPISGHRSVSWYQQTPGQGLQFLFEYFSETQRNKGNFPGRFSGRQFSNSRSEMNVSTLELGDSALYLCASSLATPRLVRSYEQYFGPGTRLTVT.

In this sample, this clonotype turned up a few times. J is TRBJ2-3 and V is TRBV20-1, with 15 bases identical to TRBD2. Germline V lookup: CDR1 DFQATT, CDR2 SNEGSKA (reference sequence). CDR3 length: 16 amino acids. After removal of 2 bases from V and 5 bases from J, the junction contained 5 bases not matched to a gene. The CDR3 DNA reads TGCAGTGCTAGACTCGGACTAGCGGGGGGGTTAGATACGCAGTATTTT. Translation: CSARLGLAGGLDTQYF.

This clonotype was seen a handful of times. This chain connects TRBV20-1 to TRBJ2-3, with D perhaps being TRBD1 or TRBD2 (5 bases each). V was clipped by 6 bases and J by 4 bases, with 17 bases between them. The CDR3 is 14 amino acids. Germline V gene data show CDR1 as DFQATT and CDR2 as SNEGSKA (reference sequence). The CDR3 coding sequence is TGCAGTGCGTCTACCGGGACCCACCCAGATACGCAGTATTTT. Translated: CSASTGTHPDTQYF.

CDR3 nucleotides: TGTGCCATCAGTGAGTCGAATCCGGCAGCTAATTCACCCCTCCACTTT. Translating gives CAISESNPAANSPLHF. The rearrangement links TRBV10-3 to TRBJ1-6; D not certain. Germline V gene lookup returns CDR1 ENHRY and CDR2 SYGVKD. This CDR3 region has 16 residues. Trimming took 0 bases from V and 6 from J, leaving 12 bases between them.

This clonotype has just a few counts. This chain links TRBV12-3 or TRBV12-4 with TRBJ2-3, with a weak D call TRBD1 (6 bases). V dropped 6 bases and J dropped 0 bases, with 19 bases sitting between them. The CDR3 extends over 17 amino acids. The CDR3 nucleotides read TGTGCCAGCAGCCAGGGGCTATTAAGGAGGAGCACAGATACGCAGTATTTT. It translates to CASSQGLLRRSTDTQYF.